These 11 T cell receptor beta chains share one sample of origin, sequenced in a study of control samples from healthy donors and cancer patients. Using immunoSEQ multiplex PCR, the repertoire was profiled, and TCRdb retains in-frame clones only, with some absent. The repertoire includes around 30,000 clones, roughly 92% of them detected once, and under 2% sits in the top ten. The sequencing sample was made of PBMCs. The source of these receptors is a man aged 40-49 years with colorectal cancer.

This chain connects TRBV2 to TRBJ1-2; possible D gene TRBD1, 5 bases. This CDR3 has 13 amino acids. The germline V gene has CDR1 SNHLY and CDR2 FYNNEI. The V gene lost 8 bases and the J gene lost 2 bases, with 12 bases spanning the gap. The DNA for the CDR3 is TGTGCCAGCCGGTGGCAGGGAAACTATGGCTACACCTTC. Encoded protein: CASRWQGNYGYTF.

CDR3: CATSDNRLAGDTQYF. The CDR3 DNA is TGTGCCACCAGTGACAACCGACTAGCAGGAGATACGCAGTATTTT. This sequence joins TRBV24-1 and TRBJ2-3; 7 bases are a match to TRBD2. Germline trimming cut 4 bases from V and 5 bases from J; bases unmatched to any gene: 8. Germline CDR1 KGHDR, CDR2 SFDVKD. The CDR3 loop spans 15 amino acids.

The chain uses TRBV12-3 or TRBV12-4 and TRBJ2-1; the D is unclear. This CDR3 region has 11 residues. V was shortened by 6 bases and J by 5 bases, with 5 bases between the two germline ends. CDR3 sequence reads: CASSYNNEQFF. The CDR3 DNA reads TGTGCCAGCAGCTATAACAATGAGCAGTTCTTC.

The chain uses TRBV7-9 and TRBJ1-5; D may be TRBD1 (5 bases). Germline lookup yields CDR1 SEHNR and CDR2 FQNEAQ (reference sequence). V lost 6 bases, J lost 4 bases, and 13 bases lay in between. The CDR3 consists of 14 residues. CDR3 sequence (DNA): TGTGCCAGCAGTAGTTGGGGGGAAAATCAGCCCCAGCATTTT. This sequence encodes CASSSWGENQPQHF.

V and J are TRBV19 and TRBJ1-2; no clear D. The CDR3 runs 12 residues. CDR1 LNHDA and CDR2 SQIVND come from the germline V gene (reference sequence). The V gene lost 11 bases and the J gene lost 5 bases, with 15 bases spanning the gap. The CDR3 DNA is TGTGCCTCAGCGGGCAGTTTGTATGGCTACACCTTC. Protein sequence: CASAGSLYGYTF. Supplemented by reference TRBV19 and TRBJ1-2, the full variable domain reads DGGITQSPKYLFRKEGQNVTLSCEQNLNHDAMYWYRQDPGQGLRLIYYSQIVNDFQKGDIAEGYSVSREKKESFPLTVTSAQKNPTAFYLCASAGSLYGYTFGSGTRLTVV.

The CDR3 here is CASRLTGGYTF. The CDR3 DNA reads as TGTGCCAGCAGACTCACAGGGGGCTACACCTTC. The chain joins TRBV5-6 to TRBJ1-2, with a possible D match to TRBD1 (6 bases). The V and J ends lost 5 bases and 8 bases respectively, with 10 bases between them. The CDR3 is 11 residues long. The germline V gene encodes CDR1 SGHDT and CDR2 YYEEEE.

This clone was observed a few times. The chain recombines TRBV11-2 with TRBJ1-3; no clear D. Trimming cost V 1 base and J 0 bases, with 4 bases left between them. The length of the CDR3 is 14 residues. Germline V gene lookup returns CDR1 SGHAT and CDR2 FQNNGV. CDR3 nucleotide sequence: TGTGCCAGCAGCTTAGTAAGCTCTGGAAACACCATATATTTT. It codes for CASSLVSSGNTIYF.

The gene calls are TRBV18 and TRBJ2-1; the match to TRBD2 covers 7 bases. Unmatched junction bases numbered 6, after V lost 4 bases and J lost 6 bases. The germline CDR1 and CDR2 sequences are KGHSH and LQKENI. The CDR3 has 14 residues. CDR3 loop: CASSLETSSNEQFF. For the CDR3, the DNA is TGTGCCAGCTCACTAGAGACTAGCAGCAATGAGCAGTTCTTC.

The gene calls are TRBV2 and TRBJ2-3; TRBD1 aligns across 9 bases. V was clipped by 6 bases and J by 2 bases; unmatched bases: 6. The CDR3 is 15 residues long. The V gene's germline CDR1 is SNHLY and CDR2 FYNNEI. This CDR3 is CASSETGGPTDTQYF. The CDR3 DNA sequence: TGTGCCAGCAGCGAGACAGGGGGGCCCACAGATACGCAGTATTTT. The whole variable domain, filled in from reference TRBV2 and TRBJ2-3, reads EPEVTQTPSHQVTQMGQEVILRCVPISNHLYFYWYRQILGQKVEFLVSFYNNEISEKSEIFDDQFSVERPDGSNFTLKIRSTKLEDSAMYFCASSETGGPTDTQYFGPGTRLTVL.

The genes are TRBV7-2 and TRBJ1-1; D not resolved. The germline V gene encodes CDR1 SGHTA and CDR2 FQGNSA. V was pared by 1 base and J by 1 base, with 7 bases between. This CDR3 comprises 14 residues. In DNA form, the CDR3 reads TGTGCCAGCAGCTTAGTAGTGGGGAACACTGAAGCTTTCTTT. Its translation: CASSLVVGNTEAFF.

This rearrangement joins TRBV11-3 to TRBJ2-2, with no clear D. Looked up from germline, CDR1 is SGHNT and CDR2 is YENEEA. CDR3 length equals 16 residues. Trimming stripped 1 base from V and 5 bases from J, with 14 bases between. This chain's CDR3 is CASSLGETPSTGELFF. For the CDR3, the DNA is TGTGCCAGCAGCTTAGGAGAGACTCCCTCAACCGGGGAGCTGTTTTTT.